Following are 13 T cell receptor beta chains from one sample sequenced in a study of Ad26.COV2.S vaccination and SARS-CoV-2 variants. Libraries were prepared by immunoSEQ multiplex PCR; TCRdb keeps only in-frame clonotypes and omits some of them. The sample shows roughly 250,000 clones, about 83% of them seen only once. Treatment here: around 19 received Ad26.COV2.S at low or high dose, single or two shots; 5 received placebo; per-sample allocation not given. Day 63 following the first vaccine or placebo injection was when the samples were taken. This sample comprised peripheral blood, obtained in a trial of Ad26.COV2.S vaccine versus placebo. These receptor sequences come from a person between 18 and 59 years old who received the Ad26.COV2.S COVID-19 vaccine or a placebo.

This clone appeared a single time. The V and J genes are TRBV19 and TRBJ1-1; a weak D match, TRBD1 (5 bases). CDR1 LNHDA and CDR2 SQIVND come from the germline V gene (reference sequence). The ends were cut back, 10 bases at V and 3 bases at J, with 15 bases in the middle. The CDR3 has 13 residues. The DNA for the CDR3 is TGTGCCACCGCCCGGGGGGACGACACTGAAGCTTTCTTT. Its translation is CATARGDDTEAFF.

This clone was observed once. The chain uses TRBV7-2 and TRBJ2-2; 11 bases are shared with TRBD2. Trimming at V came to 1 base and at J to 5 bases, leaving 6 bases not matched to a gene. CDR1 is SGHTA and CDR2 is FQGNSA in the germline V gene. This CDR3 contains 17 residues. Written as DNA, the CDR3 is TGTGCCAGCAGCTTAGGATTAGCGGGAGGGTCAACCGGGGAGCTGTTTTTT. Its protein product is CASSLGLAGGSTGELFF. The full variable domain, completed using reference TRBV7-2 and TRBJ2-2, is GAGVSQSPSNKVTEKGKDVELRCDPISGHTALYWYRQSLGQGLEFLIYFQGNSAPDKSGLPSDRFSAERTGGSVSTLTIQRTQQEDSAVYLCASSLGLAGGSTGELFFGEGSRLTVL.

V is TRBV18 and J is TRBJ2-3; TRBD1 aligns across 7 bases. The V and J ends lost 3 bases and 2 bases, in that order; junction bases with no gene match: 8. This CDR3 comprises 16 residues. Germline values: CDR1 KGHSH, CDR2 LQKENI. The CDR3 is CASSPPGTALTDTQYF. In DNA form, the CDR3 reads TGTGCCAGCTCACCCCCAGGGACAGCGCTCACAGATACGCAGTATTTT.

J is TRBJ1-4 and V is TRBV30; possibly TRBD1 for D (5 bases). Trimming removed 2 bases from V and 8 bases from J, with 18 bases in between. CDR1 and CDR2 from the germline V gene are GTSNPN and SVGIG (reference sequence). The CDR3 spans 15 residues. The CDR3 region is CAWSSGTGGKEKLFF. CDR3 coding DNA: TGTGCCTGGAGTTCTGGTACCGGGGGGAAAGAAAAACTGTTTTTT.

The chain carries TRBV9 and TRBJ1-6; D might be TRBD1 (6 bases). V lost 0 bases to trimming and J lost 9 bases, with 10 bases between them. The germline V gene has CDR1 SGDLS and CDR2 YYNGEE. The CDR3 contains 14 residues. CDR3 sequence reads: CASSVGGAGSPLHF. The CDR3 nucleotides read TGTGCCAGCAGCGTAGGGGGGGCTGGTTCACCCCTCCACTTT.

The chain combines TRBV12-3 or TRBV12-4 with TRBJ2-1; possibly TRBD1 or TRBD2 for D (5 bases each). This CDR3 region has 12 residues. V lost 6 bases to trimming and J lost 10 bases, with 13 bases between them. CDR3 nucleotides: TGTGCCAGCAGCCCTGGGACGGCGGAGCAGTTCTTC. Amino acid sequence: CASSPGTAEQFF.

The rearrangement links TRBV5-6 to TRBJ1-2; 7 nucleotides align to TRBD1. Germline values: CDR1 SGHDT, CDR2 YYEEEE. V was clipped by 3 bases and J by 13 bases; unmatched bases: 12. The CDR3 is made up of 13 amino acids. CDR3 DNA: TGTGCCAGCAGCTACGGACAGGCGTTCAGTCCCACCTTC. Its translation is CASSYGQAFSPTF.

V usage is TRBV19 and J usage is TRBJ1-4; the D gene is possibly TRBD1 (6 bases). Germline V gene sequence: CDR1 LNHDA, CDR2 SQIVND (reference sequence). The CDR3 loop spans 16 amino acids. Deletions cut 4 bases from V and 0 bases from J, with 12 bases between. The CDR3 loop is CASSTTRQATNEKLFF. CDR3 DNA: TGTGCCAGTAGTACGACACGACAGGCAACTAATGAAAAACTGTTTTTT.

The chain combines TRBV29-1 with TRBJ2-3, with 14 bases lining up with TRBD2. This CDR3 comprises 15 residues. V lost 5 bases to trimming and J lost 2 bases; unmatched junction nucleotides: 3. The germline gives CDR1 SQVTM, CDR2 ANQGSEA. CDR3 in amino acids: CSVRTSGGLTDTQYF. Here the CDR3 DNA reads TGCAGCGTTAGGACTAGCGGGGGGCTCACAGATACGCAGTATTTT.

The chain joins TRBV5-1 to TRBJ2-5, with unresolved D. Trimming pared 3 bases from V and 0 bases from J, leaving 6 bases between. The CDR3 spans 13 residues. Germline assignment: CDR1 SGHRS and CDR2 YFSETQ. DNA of the CDR3: TGCGCCAGCAGCTCGTCTGACCAAGAGACCCAGTACTTC. This codes for CASSSSDQETQYF. The variable domain in full, with the rest retrieved from reference TRBV5-1 and TRBJ2-5, is KAGVTQTPRYLIKTRGQQVTLSCSPISGHRSVSWYQQTPGQGLQFLFEYFSETQRNKGNFPGRFSGRQFSNSRSEMNVSTLELGDSALYLCASSSSDQETQYFGPGTRLLVL.

On this clone: Here the CDR3 omits its conserved ending phenylalanine or tryptophan, so a read error is the likely source. The DNA is omitted, as the CDR3 cannot be located on it reliably, and the CDR3 follows TCRdb's listing. The chain recombines TRBV14 with TRBJ1-2. The CDR3 region is 12 residues in length, termini included. Germline V gene sequence: CDR1 SGHDN, CDR2 FVKESK. The CDR3 loop is CASSQPPGDPFL.

The chain has TRBV6-5 and TRBJ1-3, with D maybe TRBD1 (6 bases). From germline, CDR1 is MNHEY and CDR2 SVGAGI. Trimming left V 2 bases short and J 2 bases short, with 7 bases between. CDR3 length equals 14 residues. The CDR3 nucleotides read TGTGCCAGCAGTTACACAGGGACTGGAAACACCATATATTTT. It is translated as CASSYTGTGNTIYF.

This sequence joins TRBV7-2 and TRBJ2-7, with 7 positions matching TRBD2. The trim removed 6 bases at V and 5 bases at J, leaving 7 bases unmatched. The CDR3 contains 13 residues. Germline V gene data show CDR1 as SGHTA and CDR2 as FQGNSA. The chain's CDR3 is CASSFSRGDEQYF. CDR3 bases: TGTGCCAGCAGTTTCTCCCGGGGGGACGAGCAGTACTTC.